The sample holds a few counts of the clone carrying this T cell receptor beta chain. Antigen: not known. Germline loops: CDR1 MNHEY, CDR2 SVGAGI. V lost 2 bases, J lost 5 bases, and 9 bases lay in between. CDR3 length: 13 residues. Constant-segment primers and 5'RACE yielded cDNA libraries for TCR alpha and TCR beta, each carrying sample barcodes and UMIs. TCRdb reanalysed the 5' RACE reads using MiXCR and keeps one entry per CDR3 protein. In the table there are 65,000 to 90,000 distinct CDR3 sequences, 10% to 15% of which are singletons. The data were taken from a study of T-cell memory formation after mild COVID-19. Study findings and constraints: CD4+ bias marked clones expanding day 15 to 37, unlike balanced contracting clones.

V gene TRBV6-5 combines with J gene TRBJ1-1; D perhaps matches TRBD1 (5 bases). The clonotype comes from a young man who had mild COVID-19 (a few samples of this study predate the infection). Cell type and time point are not known. Sequenced material: PBMCs or a T cell subset sorted from them (not recorded which). In DNA, the CDR3 is TGTGCCAGCAGTTACATCCGGGGGACTGAAGCTTTCTTT. Protein sequence: CASSYIRGTEAFF.